This is a list of T cell receptor beta chains from one sample in a study of vaccination effects on CD4 cells after COVID-19. Profiling relied on immunoSEQ multiplex PCR, and the TCRdb table lists in-frame clones only, not all of them. Here the sample spans tens of thousands of clones, more than 65% being singletons. Their antigens remain unidentified. Sequencing used CD4+ T cells from PBMCs cultured with HIV peptides, obtained before COVID-19 vaccination. Source of these receptors: a human donor who had a prior SARS-CoV-2 infection. CDR3s include the opening cysteine and the closing phenylalanine or tryptophan. Each record gives: clone size, V gene, J gene, D gene, CDR3 DNA, CDR3 protein. The D gene is left open where the match is weak. Size is stated for part of the rows, as once, few or many counts, or as a class when the clone is expanded.

clone_size: NA
v_call: TRBV3-1/TRBV3-2
j_call: TRBJ2-3
d_call: NA
cdr3_nt: TGTGCCAGCAGCCAGGTCACAGATACGCAGTATTTT
cdr3_aa: CASSQVTDTQYF

clone_size: NA
v_call: TRBV27
j_call: TRBJ2-5
d_call: TRBD2
cdr3_nt: TGTGCCAGCAGTCATATAGCGGGAGGTAGCCAAGAGACCCAGTACTTC
cdr3_aa: CASSHIAGGSQETQYF

clone_size: few
v_call: TRBV27
j_call: TRBJ2-1
d_call: TRBD2
cdr3_nt: TGTGCCAGCAGTTTTAGCGGGAGAGGGGATGAGCAGTTCTTC
cdr3_aa: CASSFSGRGDEQFF

clone_size: few
v_call: TRBV4-2
j_call: TRBJ1-1
d_call: TRBD1
cdr3_nt: TGTGCCAGCAGCCAAGAACAAGGGACAGGGTCTGAAGCTTTCTTT
cdr3_aa: CASSQEQGTGSEAFF

clone_size: NA
v_call: TRBV2
j_call: TRBJ2-1
d_call: NA
cdr3_nt: TGTGCCACCGAATACTACAATGAGCAGTTCTTC
cdr3_aa: CATEYYNEQFF

clone_size: NA
v_call: TRBV2
j_call: TRBJ2-7
d_call: TRBD1
cdr3_nt: TGTGCCAGCCTAGGGCTGAGACAGGGTGGGTACTTC
cdr3_aa: CASLGLRQGGYF

clone_size: NA
v_call: TRBV18
j_call: TRBJ1-2
d_call: NA
cdr3_nt: TGTGCCAGCACAAGAACAGTACCCTATGGCTACACCTTC
cdr3_aa: CASTRTVPYGYTF

clone_size: NA
v_call: TRBV3-1/TRBV3-2
j_call: TRBJ2-3
d_call: NA
cdr3_nt: TGTGCCAGCAGCCTACCGATGGGGACTAGCACAGATACGCAGTATTTT
cdr3_aa: CASSLPMGTSTDTQYF

clone_size: NA
v_call: TRBV7-8
j_call: TRBJ1-1
d_call: NA
cdr3_nt: TGTGCCAGCAGCTTATCGTCAGGGAGAAACACTGAAGCTTTCTTT
cdr3_aa: CASSLSSGRNTEAFF

clone_size: NA
v_call: TRBV7-3
j_call: TRBJ2-1
d_call: TRBD2
cdr3_nt: TGTGCCAGCAGCTTAGAGCGGGAGGGCCGTCTGTTCTTC
cdr3_aa: CASSLEREGRLFF

clone_size: NA
v_call: TRBV5-1
j_call: TRBJ1-2
d_call: NA
cdr3_nt: TGCGCCAGCAGCTTGGAGGTAGCTTACCACTATGGCTACACCTTC
cdr3_aa: CASSLEVAYHYGYTF

clone_size: few
v_call: TRBV6-1
j_call: TRBJ1-6
d_call: NA
cdr3_nt: TGTGCCAGCAGTGAAATATTAAGGAACACCCTCCACTTT
cdr3_aa: CASSEILRNTLHF

clone_size: NA
v_call: TRBV2
j_call: TRBJ2-7
d_call: NA
cdr3_nt: TGTGCCAGCAGTGAAGTTGGGACCACCTCCTACGAGCAGTACTTC
cdr3_aa: CASSEVGTTSYEQYF

clone_size: once
v_call: TRBV3-1/TRBV3-2
j_call: TRBJ2-2
d_call: TRBD2
cdr3_nt: TGTGCCAGCAGCCGCCCCGGCGGACTAGCGAGCACCGGGGAGCTGTTTTTT
cdr3_aa: CASSRPGGLASTGELFF

clone_size: NA
v_call: TRBV18
j_call: TRBJ2-3
d_call: TRBD1
cdr3_nt: TGTGCCAGCTCGCTCGACAGGGGTCAGTCAGATACGCAGTATTTT
cdr3_aa: CASSLDRGQSDTQYF

clone_size: NA
v_call: TRBV23-1
j_call: TRBJ2-7
d_call: TRBD1
cdr3_nt: TGCGCCAGCAGTCAATCGAGGGACACAGGGGGCCCGCGAGGCGAGCAGTACTTC
cdr3_aa: CASSQSRDTGGPRGEQYF

clone_size: NA
v_call: TRBV6-5
j_call: TRBJ2-7
d_call: NA
cdr3_nt: TGTGCCAGCAGTTACTCGGGGGTGGACTTTAGGCAGGAGCAGTACTTC
cdr3_aa: CASSYSGVDFRQEQYF

clone_size: once
v_call: TRBV6-5
j_call: TRBJ1-3
d_call: NA
cdr3_nt: TGTGCCAGCAGTTACTCGGCCGGGGCTGATGGAAACACCATATATTTT
cdr3_aa: CASSYSAGADGNTIYF

clone_size: once
v_call: TRBV5-8
j_call: TRBJ2-5
d_call: NA
cdr3_nt: TGTGCCAGCAGCGGGTGGGGTCCGGGACCGGCCAGGGAGACCCAGTACTTC
cdr3_aa: CASSGWGPGPARETQYF

clone_size: NA
v_call: TRBV6-6
j_call: TRBJ1-4
d_call: NA
cdr3_nt: TGTGCCAGCAGTCCGCACCTCCCGGGGATTGAAAAACTGTTTTTT
cdr3_aa: CASSPHLPGIEKLFF

clone_size: few
v_call: TRBV2
j_call: TRBJ2-3
d_call: NA
cdr3_nt: TGTGCCAGCAGTTACACAGATACGCAGTATTTT
cdr3_aa: CASSYTDTQYF

clone_size: NA
v_call: TRBV21-1
j_call: TRBJ2-3
d_call: NA
cdr3_nt: TGTGCCAGCAGCGGACAGGCTACAGATACGCAGTATTTT
cdr3_aa: CASSGQATDTQYF

clone_size: NA
v_call: TRBV6-5
j_call: TRBJ2-4
d_call: TRBD2
cdr3_nt: TGTGCCAGCAGGGCGGGAGGGGGTAACATTCAGTACTTC
cdr3_aa: CASRAGGGNIQYF

clone_size: NA
v_call: TRBV7-9
j_call: TRBJ2-3
d_call: NA
cdr3_nt: TGTGCCAGTACATGGGGAGATACGCAGTATTTT
cdr3_aa: CASTWGDTQYF

clone_size: NA
v_call: TRBV7-2
j_call: TRBJ2-4
d_call: TRBD1
cdr3_nt: TGTGCCAGCAGCCGCGACAGGGTCCTAGCCAAAAACATTCAGTACTTC
cdr3_aa: CASSRDRVLAKNIQYF

clone_size: NA
v_call: TRBV11-2
j_call: TRBJ2-5
d_call: TRBD2
cdr3_nt: TGTGCCAGCAGAAAAGGTCGTAGCGGGGGGAAACAAGAGACCCAGTACTTC
cdr3_aa: CASRKGRSGGKQETQYF

clone_size: NA
v_call: TRBV2
j_call: TRBJ2-5
d_call: NA
cdr3_nt: TGTGCCAGCAGTGTTCAGGGGTACCAAGAGACCCAGTACTTC
cdr3_aa: CASSVQGYQETQYF

clone_size: NA
v_call: TRBV28
j_call: TRBJ2-3
d_call: TRBD1
cdr3_nt: TGTGCCAGCACCGGGACAGGGGGCAAGGATACGCAGTATTTT
cdr3_aa: CASTGTGGKDTQYF

clone_size: NA
v_call: TRBV7-3
j_call: TRBJ2-5
d_call: NA
cdr3_nt: TGTGCCAGCAGCTTAGACGGGTGGGAGACCCAGTACTTC
cdr3_aa: CASSLDGWETQYF

clone_size: NA
v_call: TRBV7-9
j_call: TRBJ1-3
d_call: TRBD1
cdr3_nt: TGTGCCAGCAGCCGGACAGGGTTTGGAAACACCATATATTTT
cdr3_aa: CASSRTGFGNTIYF

clone_size: NA
v_call: TRBV5-1
j_call: TRBJ2-2
d_call: TRBD2
cdr3_nt: TGCGCCAGCAGCTGGTCAGCGGGGGCCCACGGGGAGCTGTTTTTT
cdr3_aa: CASSWSAGAHGELFF

clone_size: NA
v_call: TRBV28
j_call: TRBJ1-4
d_call: NA
cdr3_nt: TGTGCCAGCAGTTTCACAACCGGAGGATCAAATGAAAAACTGTTTTTT
cdr3_aa: CASSFTTGGSNEKLFF

clone_size: NA
v_call: TRBV7-9
j_call: TRBJ2-7
d_call: TRBD1
cdr3_nt: TGTGCCAGCAGCCGATCCTTCCGGGACAGGGGGGACGAGCAGTACTTC
cdr3_aa: CASSRSFRDRGDEQYF

clone_size: NA
v_call: TRBV7-2
j_call: TRBJ1-2
d_call: NA
cdr3_nt: TGTGCCAGCAGCTTAGTACGGGGTATAGGTGGCTACACCTTC
cdr3_aa: CASSLVRGIGGYTF

clone_size: once
v_call: TRBV2
j_call: TRBJ1-5
d_call: TRBD1
cdr3_nt: TGTGCCAGCAGTACAGGGGATAGCAATCAGCCCCAGCATTTT
cdr3_aa: CASSTGDSNQPQHF

clone_size: few
v_call: TRBV6-5
j_call: TRBJ1-3
d_call: NA
cdr3_nt: TGTGCCAGCAGGGTCTCACAGAGCTCTGGAAACACCATATATTTT
cdr3_aa: CASRVSQSSGNTIYF

clone_size: NA
v_call: TRBV5-1
j_call: TRBJ2-7
d_call: NA
cdr3_nt: TGCGCCAGCAGCTTTTTTACCGGAGGGGGCCCCTACGAGCAGTACTTC
cdr3_aa: CASSFFTGGGPYEQYF

clone_size: few
v_call: TRBV5-1
j_call: TRBJ2-7
d_call: TRBD1
cdr3_nt: TGCGCCAGCAGCTCCAATCCGTTGGGACAGGGGACCTACGAGCAGTACTTC
cdr3_aa: CASSSNPLGQGTYEQYF

clone_size: NA
v_call: TRBV3-1/TRBV3-2
j_call: TRBJ2-3
d_call: TRBD2
cdr3_nt: TGTGCCAGCAGCCCCTGGGTAGGACTAGCGACAGATACGCAGTATTTT
cdr3_aa: CASSPWVGLATDTQYF

clone_size: NA
v_call: TRBV7-2
j_call: TRBJ2-7
d_call: TRBD2
cdr3_nt: TGTGCCAGCAGCTTTTTCGTTGGGCTAGCGGGAGTAGACGAGCAGTACTTC
cdr3_aa: CASSFFVGLAGVDEQYF

clone_size: NA
v_call: TRBV7-2
j_call: TRBJ1-6
d_call: TRBD1
cdr3_nt: TGTGCCAGCAGCTCAACAAGAGGACAGGGGAATTCACCCCTCCACTTT
cdr3_aa: CASSSTRGQGNSPLHF

clone_size: NA
v_call: TRBV5-4
j_call: TRBJ2-7
d_call: NA
cdr3_nt: TGTGCCAGCAGCTTGGCCGGCGTGGACTACGAGCAGTACTTC
cdr3_aa: CASSLAGVDYEQYF

clone_size: NA
v_call: TRBV6-6
j_call: TRBJ2-3
d_call: TRBD1
cdr3_nt: TGTGCCAGCAGTTTTCGACAGGGTAGTTTAGATACGCAGTATTTT
cdr3_aa: CASSFRQGSLDTQYF

clone_size: once
v_call: TRBV27
j_call: TRBJ1-1
d_call: NA
cdr3_nt: TGTGCCAGCACGTCAGATTCATGGAGGGAGTGGAGTGAAGCTTTCTTT
cdr3_aa: CASTSDSWREWSEAFF

clone_size: NA
v_call: TRBV7-3
j_call: TRBJ2-3
d_call: NA
cdr3_nt: TGTGCCAGCAGCTTTTCACACGCCACAGATACGCAGTATTTT
cdr3_aa: CASSFSHATDTQYF

clone_size: NA
v_call: TRBV5-6
j_call: TRBJ1-5
d_call: NA
cdr3_nt: TGTGCCAGCAGCTACAGAATCAATCAGCCCCAGCATTTT
cdr3_aa: CASSYRINQPQHF

clone_size: once
v_call: TRBV6-5
j_call: TRBJ1-6
d_call: TRBD1
cdr3_nt: TGTGCCAGCAGTTACTCGGACAGGGGGCCGGTTTCACCCCTCCACTTT
cdr3_aa: CASSYSDRGPVSPLHF

clone_size: NA
v_call: TRBV5-6
j_call: TRBJ1-4
d_call: NA
cdr3_nt: TGTGCCAGCAGCTTGGGTTGGGGTACTAATGAAAAACTGTTTTTT
cdr3_aa: CASSLGWGTNEKLFF

clone_size: NA
v_call: TRBV5-1
j_call: TRBJ2-5
d_call: NA
cdr3_nt: TGCGCCAGCAGCCGAGGGGCCGAGGAGACCCAGTACTTC
cdr3_aa: CASSRGAEETQYF

clone_size: NA
v_call: TRBV7-9
j_call: TRBJ2-5
d_call: TRBD2
cdr3_nt: TGTGCCAGCAGCTTACACACTAGCGGGAGGGGAGAGACCCAGTACTTC
cdr3_aa: CASSLHTSGRGETQYF

clone_size: NA
v_call: TRBV6-5
j_call: TRBJ2-4
d_call: NA
cdr3_nt: TGTGCCAGCAGGTCCACAGGGATTTGGGACATTCAGTACTTC
cdr3_aa: CASRSTGIWDIQYF

clone_size: NA
v_call: TRBV29-1
j_call: TRBJ1-4
d_call: NA
cdr3_nt: TGCAGCGTTGGTTCAGGCGGTGCGGGGGGCGAAAAACTGTTTTTT
cdr3_aa: CSVGSGGAGGEKLFF

clone_size: NA
v_call: TRBV7-3
j_call: TRBJ2-1
d_call: NA
cdr3_nt: TGTGCCAGCAGCTTAGTGGTGGTTGAGCAGTTCTTC
cdr3_aa: CASSLVVVEQFF

clone_size: NA
v_call: TRBV7-2
j_call: TRBJ2-1
d_call: TRBD2
cdr3_nt: TGTGCCAGCAGCTTAAGCGGGAGGGCCGTATATGAGCAGTTCTTC
cdr3_aa: CASSLSGRAVYEQFF

clone_size: few
v_call: TRBV28
j_call: TRBJ2-7
d_call: TRBD1
cdr3_nt: TGTGCCAGCAGAGGGACAGGGGGCAAGGCCTACGAGCAGTACTTC
cdr3_aa: CASRGTGGKAYEQYF